This T cell receptor (beta chain) comes out of a study of T cells expressing NK-cell markers. The CDR3 totals 14 residues. Germline V gives CDR1 DFQATT, CDR2 SNEGSKA (reference sequence). TCRdb re-called the 5' RACE reads and catalogs CDR3 proteins one per entry, DNA excluded. The sample is made up of a few hundred thousand distinct CDR3 sequences, and the top ten hold roughly 5.4% of it. V gene TRBV20-1 combines with J gene TRBJ2-5; without DNA, the TCRdb call of TRBD2 cannot be checked. Sample: blood T cells: a sorted CD56 or NKG2C T cell subset, CD4+ or CD8+ T cells, or bulk PBMC T cells (not recorded which). The origin of this receptor is a man aged 18-70 years in good health. CDR3 sequence reads: CSAPRSSGGKTQYF.